This entry features one T cell receptor (beta chain) sequence. This entry belongs to a study of tumor-infiltrating lymphocytes in localized non-small cell lung cancer. Overall study: From each patient, both tumor and uninvolved lung, non-adjacent to tumor, were sampled.

The CDR3 contains 13 residues. Unmatched junction bases numbered 3, after V lost 1 base and J lost 7 bases. CDR1 and CDR2 (germline): GTSNPN, SVGIG (reference sequence). Profiling relied on immunoSEQ multiplex PCR, and the TCRdb table lists in-frame clones only, not all of them. The profile shows just under 1,500 clones, around 85% of them singletons. The material sequenced was lung tumor tissue. The receptor was derived from a human donor with non-small cell lung cancer. The gene calls are TRBV30 and TRBJ1-4; TRBD1 matches 7 bases. CDR3 in amino acids: CAWSEGQTEKLFF. DNA of the CDR3: TGTGCCTGGAGTGAGGGACAGACTGAAAAACTGTTTTTT.